The rows below give T cell receptor beta chains drawn from one sample of a study of blood T cell repertoires in COVID-19. The protocol was immunoSEQ multiplex PCR, while the TCRdb copy is restricted to in-frame clones and leaves out a portion. The sample shows a few hundred thousand clones, 70% to 90% of them seen only once. Specimen: PBMCs or T cells enriched from blood (not recorded which). The receptors were gathered from a woman aged 50 to 65 who had recovered from COVID-19. Both conserved end residues are part of each CDR3. Each record gives: J gene, V gene, CDR3 protein.

>TRBJ1-1|TRBV5-1
CASSARGTEAFF
>TRBJ2-5|TRBV6-5
CASSRDSFGTQYF
>TRBJ2-1|TRBV5-1
CASTPPGQGFSGEQFF
>TRBJ2-7|TRBV2
CASRDRASDEQYF
>TRBJ2-3|TRBV3-1/TRBV3-2
CASSPPGSGSTDTQYF
>TRBJ2-1|TRBV11-3
CASSRTSGKDNEQFF
>TRBJ1-5|TRBV28
CASSSDRGRSGSNQPQHF
>TRBJ1-6|TRBV11-2
CASSTDRGRSPLHF
>TRBJ2-7|TRBV7-8
CASSPLPGEQYF
>TRBJ2-7|TRBV5-1
CASSLGTGGAPEQYF
>TRBJ1-2|TRBV7-3
CASSPGGGYDGYTF
>TRBJ1-1|TRBV7-9
CASSLAYPDRGRTEAFF
>TRBJ2-7|TRBV20-1
CSASEYGYEQYF
>TRBJ1-5|TRBV28
CASSFGQPQHF
>TRBJ2-3|TRBV5-1
CASSLWRGGGGKTSSTDTQYF
>TRBJ1-5|TRBV27
CASSSLQGGNQPQHF
>TRBJ2-7|TRBV5-1
CASSVKGGINEQYF
>TRBJ2-7|TRBV27
CASRLEARPYYEQYF
>TRBJ1-1|TRBV28
CASYVGQMNTEAFF
>TRBJ1-5|TRBV5-5
CASSFIEGQPQHF
>TRBJ2-5|TRBV14
CASSRSGGGLRETQYF
>TRBJ2-3|TRBV3-1/TRBV3-2
CASSPPRGSGSLDTQYF
>TRBJ1-4|TRBV7-9
CASSSGDSAYEKLFF
>TRBJ2-5|TRBV5-1
CASSLQGETQYF